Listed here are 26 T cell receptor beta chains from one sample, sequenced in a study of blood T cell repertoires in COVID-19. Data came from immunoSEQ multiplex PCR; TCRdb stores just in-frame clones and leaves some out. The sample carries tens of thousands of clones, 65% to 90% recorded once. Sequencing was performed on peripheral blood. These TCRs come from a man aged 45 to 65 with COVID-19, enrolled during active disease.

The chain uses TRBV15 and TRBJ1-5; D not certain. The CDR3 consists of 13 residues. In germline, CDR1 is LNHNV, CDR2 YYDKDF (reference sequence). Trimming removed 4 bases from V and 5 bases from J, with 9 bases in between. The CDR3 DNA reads TGTGCCACCAGCAACGGGAGGGATCAGCCCCAGCATTTT. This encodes CATSNGRDQPQHF.

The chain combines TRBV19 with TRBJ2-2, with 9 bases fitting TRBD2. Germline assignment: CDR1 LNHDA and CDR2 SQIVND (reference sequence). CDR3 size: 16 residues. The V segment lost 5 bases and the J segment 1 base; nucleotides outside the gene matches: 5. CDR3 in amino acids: CASSGLAGKNTGELFF. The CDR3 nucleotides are TGTGCCAGTAGTGGGCTAGCGGGGAAGAACACCGGGGAGCTGTTTTTT.

CDR3 region: CASSAGQSNQPQHF. The CDR3 DNA reads TGTGCCAGCAGCGCGGGACAGAGCAATCAGCCCCAGCATTTT. The chain carries TRBV9 and TRBJ1-5; 7 bases agree with TRBD1. After removal of 3 bases from V and 1 base from J, the junction contained 1 base not matched to a gene. The CDR3 spans 14 residues. Germline V gene data show CDR1 as SGDLS and CDR2 as YYNGEE.

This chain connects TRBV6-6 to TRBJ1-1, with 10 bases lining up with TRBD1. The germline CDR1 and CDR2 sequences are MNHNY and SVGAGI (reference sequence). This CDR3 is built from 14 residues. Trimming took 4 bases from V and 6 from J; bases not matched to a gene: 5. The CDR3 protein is CASSLGQGSSEAFF. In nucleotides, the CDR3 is TGTGCCAGCAGTTTGGGACAGGGGTCGTCTGAAGCTTTCTTT.

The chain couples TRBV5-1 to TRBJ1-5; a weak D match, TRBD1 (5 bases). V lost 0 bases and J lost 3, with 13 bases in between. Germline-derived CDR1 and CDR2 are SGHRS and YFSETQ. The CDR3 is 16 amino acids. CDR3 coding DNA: TGCGCCAGCAGCTTGGATGGAGGGGCGACCAATCAGCCCCAGCATTTT. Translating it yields CASSLDGGATNQPQHF.

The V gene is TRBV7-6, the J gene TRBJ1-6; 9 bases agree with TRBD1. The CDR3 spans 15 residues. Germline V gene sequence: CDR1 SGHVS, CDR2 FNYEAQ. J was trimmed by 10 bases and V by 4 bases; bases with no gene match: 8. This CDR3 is CASSSGTGMDSPLHF. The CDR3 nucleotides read TGTGCCAGCAGCTCCGGGACAGGGATGGACTCACCCCTCCACTTT. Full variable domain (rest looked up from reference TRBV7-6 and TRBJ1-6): GAGVSQSPRYKVTKRGQDVALRCDPISGHVSLYWYRQALGQGPEFLTYFNYEAQQDKSGLPNDRFSAERPEGSISTLTIQRTEQRDSAMYRCASSSGTGMDSPLHFGNGTRLTVT.

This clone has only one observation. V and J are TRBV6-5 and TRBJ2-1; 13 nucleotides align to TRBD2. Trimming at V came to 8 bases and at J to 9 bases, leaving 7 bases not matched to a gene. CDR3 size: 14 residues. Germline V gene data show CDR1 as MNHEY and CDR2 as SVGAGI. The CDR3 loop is CASGTGLAGTEQFF. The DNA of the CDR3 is TGTGCCAGCGGAACGGGACTAGCGGGAACTGAGCAGTTCTTC.

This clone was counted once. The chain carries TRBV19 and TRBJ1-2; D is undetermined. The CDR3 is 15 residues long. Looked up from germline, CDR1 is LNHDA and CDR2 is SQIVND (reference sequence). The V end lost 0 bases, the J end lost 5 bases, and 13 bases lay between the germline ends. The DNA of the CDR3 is TGTGCCAGTAGTATAGATCCATCGGGGTCGTATGGCTACACCTTC. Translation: CASSIDPSGSYGYTF. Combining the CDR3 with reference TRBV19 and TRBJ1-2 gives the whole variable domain DGGITQSPKYLFRKEGQNVTLSCEQNLNHDAMYWYRQDPGQGLRLIYYSQIVNDFQKGDIAEGYSVSREKKESFPLTVTSAQKNPTAFYLCASSIDPSGSYGYTFGSGTRLTVV.

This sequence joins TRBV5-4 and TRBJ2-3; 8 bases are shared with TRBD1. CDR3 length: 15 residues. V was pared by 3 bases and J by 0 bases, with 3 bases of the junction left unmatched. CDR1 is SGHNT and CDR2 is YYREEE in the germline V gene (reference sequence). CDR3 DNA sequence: TGTGCCAGCAGCTCGAGGACAGGGAGCACAGATACGCAGTATTTT. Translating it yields CASSSRTGSTDTQYF.

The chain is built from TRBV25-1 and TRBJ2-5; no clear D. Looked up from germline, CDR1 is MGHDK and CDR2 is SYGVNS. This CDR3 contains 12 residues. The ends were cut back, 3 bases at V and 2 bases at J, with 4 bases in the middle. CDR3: CASSDHQETQYF. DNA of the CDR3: TGTGCCAGCAGTGACCATCAAGAGACCCAGTACTTC.

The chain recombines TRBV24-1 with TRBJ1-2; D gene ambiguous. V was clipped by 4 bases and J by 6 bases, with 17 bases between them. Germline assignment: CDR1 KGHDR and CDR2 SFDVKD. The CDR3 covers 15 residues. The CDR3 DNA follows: TGTGCCACCAGTGACACCCGACAATCCGCTCATGGCTACACCTTC. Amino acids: CATSDTRQSAHGYTF.

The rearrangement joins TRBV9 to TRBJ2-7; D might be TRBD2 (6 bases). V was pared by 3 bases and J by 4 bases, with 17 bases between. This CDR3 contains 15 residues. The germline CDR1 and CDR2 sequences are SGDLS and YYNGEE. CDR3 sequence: CASSAAGGGLYEQYF. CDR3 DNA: TGTGCCAGCAGCGCGGCCGGGGGTGGCCTTTACGAGCAGTACTTC.

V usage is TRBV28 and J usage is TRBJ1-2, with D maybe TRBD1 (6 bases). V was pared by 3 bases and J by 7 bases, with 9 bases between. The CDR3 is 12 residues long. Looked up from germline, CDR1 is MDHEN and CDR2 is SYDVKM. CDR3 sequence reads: CASSFGQFGYTF. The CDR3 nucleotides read TGTGCCAGCAGTTTTGGACAGTTTGGCTACACCTTC.

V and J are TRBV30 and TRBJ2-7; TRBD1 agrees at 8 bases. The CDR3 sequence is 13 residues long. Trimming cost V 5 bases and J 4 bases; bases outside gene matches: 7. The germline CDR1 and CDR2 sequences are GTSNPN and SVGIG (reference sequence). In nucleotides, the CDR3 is TGTGCCTGGGGGAAGGACAGGGATTACGAGCAGTACTTC. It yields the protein CAWGKDRDYEQYF.

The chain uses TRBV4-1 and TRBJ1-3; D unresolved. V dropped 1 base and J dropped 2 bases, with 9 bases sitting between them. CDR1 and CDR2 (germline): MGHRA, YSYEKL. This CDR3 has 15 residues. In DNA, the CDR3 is TGCGCCAGCAGCCAAGGAGGAAATACTGGAAACACCATATATTTT. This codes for CASSQGGNTGNTIYF.

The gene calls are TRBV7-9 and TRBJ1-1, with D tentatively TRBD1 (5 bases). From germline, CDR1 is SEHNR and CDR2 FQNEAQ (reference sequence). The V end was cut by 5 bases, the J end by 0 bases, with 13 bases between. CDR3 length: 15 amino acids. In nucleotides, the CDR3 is TGTGCCAGCAGCCATCCCCAGGGAATGAACACTGAAGCTTTCTTT. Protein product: CASSHPQGMNTEAFF.

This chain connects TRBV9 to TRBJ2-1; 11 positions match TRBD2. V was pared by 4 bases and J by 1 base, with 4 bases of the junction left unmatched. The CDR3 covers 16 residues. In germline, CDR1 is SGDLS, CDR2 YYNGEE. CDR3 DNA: TGTGCCAGCAGCCCCCGACTAGCGGGATCCTACAATGAGCAGTTCTTC. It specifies CASSPRLAGSYNEQFF.

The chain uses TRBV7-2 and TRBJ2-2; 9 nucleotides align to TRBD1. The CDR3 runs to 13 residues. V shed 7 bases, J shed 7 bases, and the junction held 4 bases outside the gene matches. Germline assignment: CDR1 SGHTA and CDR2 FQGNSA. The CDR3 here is CASNRQGDGELFF. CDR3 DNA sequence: TGTGCCAGCAACCGACAGGGGGACGGGGAGCTGTTTTTT. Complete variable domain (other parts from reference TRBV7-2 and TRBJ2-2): GAGVSQSPSNKVTEKGKDVELRCDPISGHTALYWYRQSLGQGLEFLIYFQGNSAPDKSGLPSDRFSAERTGGSVSTLTIQRTQQEDSAVYLCASNRQGDGELFFGEGSRLTVL.

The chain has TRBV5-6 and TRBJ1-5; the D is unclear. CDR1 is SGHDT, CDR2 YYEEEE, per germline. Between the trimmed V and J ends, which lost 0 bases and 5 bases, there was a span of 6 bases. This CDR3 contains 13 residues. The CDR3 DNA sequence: TGTGCCAGCAGCTTGGGCAGCGATCAGCCCCAGCATTTT. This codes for CASSLGSDQPQHF.

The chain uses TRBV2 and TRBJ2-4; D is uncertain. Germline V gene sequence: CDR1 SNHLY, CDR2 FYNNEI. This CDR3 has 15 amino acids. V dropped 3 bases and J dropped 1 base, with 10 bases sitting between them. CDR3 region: CASSDSLQAKNIQYF. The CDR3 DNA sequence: TGTGCCAGCAGTGATTCCCTGCAGGCCAAAAACATTCAGTACTTC.

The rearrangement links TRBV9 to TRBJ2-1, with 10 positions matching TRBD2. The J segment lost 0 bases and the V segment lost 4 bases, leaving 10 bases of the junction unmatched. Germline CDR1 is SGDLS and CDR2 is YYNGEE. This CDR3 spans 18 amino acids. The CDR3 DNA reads TGTGCCAGCAGCCACTCGACTAGCGGGCAGAGCTCCTACAATGAGCAGTTCTTC. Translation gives CASSHSTSGQSSYNEQFF. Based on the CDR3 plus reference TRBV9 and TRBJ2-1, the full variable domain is DSGVTQTPKHLITATGQRVTLRCSPRSGDLSVYWYQQSLDQGLQFLIQYYNGEERAKGNILERFSAQQFPDLHSELNLSSLELGDSALYFCASSHSTSGQSSYNEQFFGPGTRLTVL.

CDR3 sequence (DNA): TGTGCCAGCAGGTTCGACACGGCCTATGGCTACACCTTC. Translation: CASRFDTAYGYTF. This rearrangement joins TRBV2 to TRBJ1-2; D unresolved. CDR1 is SNHLY and CDR2 is FYNNEI in the germline V gene. The CDR3 is made up of 13 amino acids. V lost 6 bases and J lost 4, with 12 bases in between.

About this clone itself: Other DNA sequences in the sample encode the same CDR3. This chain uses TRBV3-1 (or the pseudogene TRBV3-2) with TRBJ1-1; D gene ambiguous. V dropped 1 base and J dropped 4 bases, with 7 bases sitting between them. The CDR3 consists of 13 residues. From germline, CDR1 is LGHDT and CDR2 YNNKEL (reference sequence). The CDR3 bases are TGTGCCAGCAGCCAAGCGGGAGGCACTGAAGCTTTCTTT. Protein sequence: CASSQAGGTEAFF.

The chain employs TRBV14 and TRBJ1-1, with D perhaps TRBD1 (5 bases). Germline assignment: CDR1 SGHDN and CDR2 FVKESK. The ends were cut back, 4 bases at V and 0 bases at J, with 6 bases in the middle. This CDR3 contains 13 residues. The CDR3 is CASSLTVNTEAFF. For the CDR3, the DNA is TGTGCCAGCAGCCTGACAGTGAACACTGAAGCTTTCTTT.

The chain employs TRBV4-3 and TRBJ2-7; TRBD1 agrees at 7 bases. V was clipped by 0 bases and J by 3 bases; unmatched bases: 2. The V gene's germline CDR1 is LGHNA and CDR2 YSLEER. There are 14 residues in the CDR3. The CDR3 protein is CASSQDRQGYEQYF. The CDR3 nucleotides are TGCGCCAGCAGCCAAGATCGACAGGGCTACGAGCAGTACTTC.

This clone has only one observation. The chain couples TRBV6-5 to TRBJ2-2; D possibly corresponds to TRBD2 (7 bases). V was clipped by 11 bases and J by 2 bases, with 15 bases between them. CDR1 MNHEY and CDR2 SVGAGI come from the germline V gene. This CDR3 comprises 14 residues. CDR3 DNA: TGTGCCGCACGGGGGGCCTCTAACACCGGGGAGCTGTTTTTT. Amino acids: CAARGASNTGELFF.